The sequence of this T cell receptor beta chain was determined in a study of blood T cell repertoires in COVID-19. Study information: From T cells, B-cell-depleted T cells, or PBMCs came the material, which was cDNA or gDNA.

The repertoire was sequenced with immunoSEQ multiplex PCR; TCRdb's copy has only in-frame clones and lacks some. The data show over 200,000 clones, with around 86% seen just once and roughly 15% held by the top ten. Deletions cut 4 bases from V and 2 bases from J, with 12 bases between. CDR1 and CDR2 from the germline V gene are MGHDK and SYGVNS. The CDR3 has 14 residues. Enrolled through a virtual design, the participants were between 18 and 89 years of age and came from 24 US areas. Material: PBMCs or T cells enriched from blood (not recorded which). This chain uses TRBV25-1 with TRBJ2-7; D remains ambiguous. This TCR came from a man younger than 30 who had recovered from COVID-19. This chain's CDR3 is CASSGFGGTYEQYF. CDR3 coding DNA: TGTGCCAGCAGTGGCTTCGGCGGAACCTACGAGCAGTACTTC.